This T cell receptor (beta chain) was sequenced in a study of T cell responses to AZD1222 COVID-19 vaccine. Notes on the study in general: At 160-218 and 743-854, vaccine-associated CD4 TCRs were dominant, and they spanned spike.

Trimming cost V 3 bases and J 4 bases; bases outside gene matches: 9. The CDR3 has 16 amino acids. Germline CDR1 SGHNT, CDR2 YYREEE (reference sequence). Libraries were prepared by immunoSEQ multiplex PCR; TCRdb keeps only in-frame clonotypes and omits some of them. Recorded for this sample: 150,000 or so clones. As concerns this clone: Its antigen is unidentified.

The TCR originated in an adult in good health. Sequenced material: peripheral blood. The rearrangement uses TRBV5-4 and TRBJ2-5; TRBD2 agrees at 10 bases. This chain's CDR3 is CASSSERGGRVETQYF. CDR3 coding DNA: TGTGCCAGCAGCTCCGAGCGGGGGGGAAGAGTAGAGACCCAGTACTTC.